This T cell receptor beta chain was captured in a study of T cell responses to AZD1222 COVID-19 vaccine listed by TCRdb under 2021. For the study in its entirety: A total of more than 230 trial participants underwent TCR sequencing, of whom some 210 received two doses of AZD1222 and around 25 received two doses of the MenACWY control vaccine. Trial participants were enrolled by age into subgroups of 18-55, 56-69 and 70-plus years, and about 150, 27 and 61 TCR-sequenced participants, respectively, were included in these subgroups.

The time point label, as the study defines it: about 28 days (+/-7) after the second vaccine dose. AZD1222 recipients whose second dose came at about 4 weeks and those whose second dose came at about 12 weeks were combined into one group, since spike-specific TCR depth and breadth did not differ between the two schedules. Samples from vaccinated people were obtained from the UK trials COV001 and COV002, which included a single-blind randomized controlled phase 2/3 trial of AZD1222 (ChAdOx1 nCoV-19) in healthy adults. For TCRbeta chain sequencing, PBMC samples were collected from trial participants at day 0 and at day 28 after the second dose. What the authors observed across the whole study: Epitopes outside the regions mutated in the B.1.351 and B.1.1.7 variants were reportedly recognized by nearly half of the unique spike-specific TCRs. Most participants were white British and females outnumbered males, and the authors suggested that clonal diversity may have been underestimated. A significant rise in spike-specific TCR breadth and depth was observed after two AZD1222 doses relative to day 0 and relative to MenACWY recipients. Conclusions about previously exposed vaccinees are limited because only a handful of AZD1222 recipients were SARS-CoV-2 seropositive at baseline. Because no samples from the day 14 peak response were available, repertoires could be characterized only after the peak T cell response. CD4 TCRs associated with the vaccine covered the entire spike protein, and the dominant responses were in regions 160-218 and 743-854. In the small 56-69-year group, the increase in depth fell short of significance, most likely because of low power.

At the junction V is shortened by 5 bases and J by 0 bases; bases outside the gene matches: 7. The CDR3 measures 15 amino acids from cysteine to phenylalanine. Of all the DNA, just the CDR3 is kept, 45 bases in frame from base 1. The CDR1 and CDR2 encoded by the germline V gene (reference sequence) are MNHEY and SMNVEV. The CDR3 regions of human TCRbeta chains were subjected to immunosequencing. Per the authors' processing: Repertoire TCRs were matched against a reference library of SARS-CoV-2-specific TCRs generated with the MIRA antigen-specificity platform. Breadth meant the fraction of unique TCRs that were SARS-CoV-2-associated, whereas depth meant the fraction of total T cells that were SARS-CoV-2-associated. Using the MIRA data, every spike-specific TCR was mapped to the spike region that the TCR reacted to and assigned to either a CD4 or a CD8 class. Log10-transformed breadth and depth values were compared by one-way ANOVA with Sidak's multiple comparisons tests. The table comes from immuneACCESS by way of TCRdb, which keeps in-frame sequences with V and J called. Part of the clones is missing from these tables; in studies checked, under half for an unresolved V gene and the rest for unknown reasons. V, J and clone size are those of that table, while D and trimming were read from the DNA. The sample table records tens of thousands of clones; approximately 91% of these occur just once. About 7% of the sample is taken by the ten largest.

About this clone: Its antigen is still unknown. One base away there is no much larger clone; base qualities are not given. The sample carries other DNA sequences with the same CDR3.

The clonotype was recovered from an adult who received the AZD1222 COVID-19 vaccine. The rearranged segments are TRBV27 and TRBJ2-7; 7 bases in the middle match TRBD1. Specimen: peripheral blood, collected 28 days after the second AZD1222 dose. CDR3 region: CASSPRQGSSYEQYF. In nucleotides, the sequence is TGTGCCAGCAGTCCTAGACAGGGTAGCTCCTACGAGCAGTACTTC.